The 30 T cell receptor beta chains given below trace back to one sample, sequenced in a study of T cell repertoires in cytomegalovirus infection. TCRdb reprocessed the reads with MiXCR, giving one entry per CDR3 protein. The table shows hundreds of thousands of distinct CDR3 sequences, with roughly 6.5% occurring only once. The sample comprised PBMCs. The source of these receptors is a human donor in good health (CMV status not recorded). Some clones in this sample may be carry-over from other donors' samples.

In its sample, this clonotype was seen many times. The CDR3 is CAWRSGQLNTEAFF. CDR3 sequence (DNA): TGTGCCTGGAGGAGTGGACAGTTGAACACTGAAGCTTTCTTT. The J gene is TRBJ1-1, the V gene TRBV30; weak D call: TRBD1 (6 bases). Germline CDR1 reads GTSNPN; CDR2 reads SVGIG (reference sequence). The ends were cut back, 3 bases at V and 0 bases at J, with 11 bases in the middle. The CDR3 length is 14 residues.

This clonotype was detected many times. The chain combines TRBV11-2 with TRBJ2-7; 9 positions agree with TRBD1. This CDR3 spans 13 amino acids. The germline CDR1 and CDR2 sequences are SGHAT and FQNNGV. Trimming at V came to 7 bases and at J to 3 bases, leaving 4 bases not matched to a gene. CDR3 nucleotides: TGTGCCAGCACCAGACAGGGGGGCTACGAGCAGTACTTC. This codes for CASTRQGGYEQYF.

In this sample, this clonotype turned up many times. This sequence joins TRBV19 and TRBJ2-5, with D unclear. Looked up from germline, CDR1 is LNHDA and CDR2 is SQIVND (reference sequence). V lost 10 bases, J lost 0 bases, and 12 bases lay in between. The CDR3 consists of 13 residues. Here the CDR3 reads CATARKYQETQYF. The CDR3 DNA reads as TGTGCCACGGCGCGGAAGTACCAAGAGACCCAGTACTTC.

Ten or more counts support this clonotype. The V gene is TRBV6-2 or TRBV6-3, the J gene TRBJ2-1; possibly TRBD2 for D (5 bases). The CDR3 sequence is 19 residues long. Trimming shortened V by 5 bases and J by 4 bases, and 27 bases separated the two germline ends. Germline values: CDR1 MNHEY, CDR2 SVGEGT. The CDR3 DNA is TGTGCCAGCAGTCAGCGGTGGCTGGCAATGGATGTGAGGTACAATGAGCAGTTCTTC. Amino acids: CASSQRWLAMDVRYNEQFF.

This chain's CDR3 is CSALRGEQPQHF. The CDR3 coding sequence is TGCAGTGCTCTCAGGGGGGAACAGCCCCAGCATTTT. The chain carries TRBV20-1 and TRBJ1-5, with 7 positions matching TRBD1. CDR1 DFQATT and CDR2 SNEGSKA come from the germline V gene (reference sequence). The CDR3 is 12 residues long. J gave up 7 bases and V 5 bases, and 5 bases lay outside the gene matches.

This clonotype was counted at least ten times. The chain joins TRBV20-1 to TRBJ2-3, with a possible D match to TRBD2 (7 bases). This CDR3 comprises 18 residues. Germline V gives CDR1 DFQATT, CDR2 SNEGSKA (reference sequence). Deletions cut 3 bases from V and 0 bases from J, with 22 bases between. The DNA for the CDR3 is TGCAGTGCTAGGGCCGTCTGGGGGGGCCAATTTAGCACAGATACGCAGTATTTT. Translated: CSARAVWGGQFSTDTQYF.

V is TRBV20-1 and J is TRBJ1-1; D gene ambiguous. The V gene's germline CDR1 is DFQATT and CDR2 SNEGSKA (reference sequence). This CDR3 has 13 residues. V shed 5 bases and J shed 5 bases, with 15 bases lying between them. Here the CDR3 DNA reads TGCAGTGCTCCCCCGATGTTGGATACTGAAGCTTTCTTT. Protein sequence: CSAPPMLDTEAFF.

The table lists this clonotype with many counts. The chain joins TRBV7-8 to TRBJ2-3; the match to TRBD2 covers 11 bases. This CDR3 is built from 18 residues. Germline CDR1 and CDR2: SGHVS and FQNEAQ. Losses at the gene ends were 1 base for V and 8 bases for J; bases not matched to a gene: 14. In DNA, the CDR3 is TGTGCCAGCAGCTTAGTAGCGGGGGGGCGTCGGGGACTCGGTACGCAGTATTTT. It yields the protein CASSLVAGGRRGLGTQYF.

This clonotype was detected many times. The chain uses TRBV7-8 and TRBJ1-2; D is unclear. The CDR3 has 14 residues. Germline CDR1 SGHVS, CDR2 FQNEAQ. Trimming shortened V by 1 base and J by 4 bases, and 10 bases separated the two germline ends. CDR3 sequence: CASSLDSRTYGYTF. CDR3 bases: TGTGCCAGCAGCTTAGACTCCCGGACCTATGGCTACACCTTC.

In this sample, this clonotype turned up many times. The chain carries TRBV6-2 or TRBV6-3 and TRBJ1-5; perhaps TRBD1 as D (6 bases). Deletions cut 2 bases from V and 5 bases from J, with 16 bases between. The CDR3 is 16 amino acids. In germline, CDR1 is MNHEY, CDR2 SVGEGT. For the CDR3, the DNA is TGTGCCAGCAGTTACCACAGACAGGTGGGCGATCAGCCCCAGCATTTT. Amino acids: CASSYHRQVGDQPQHF.

This clonotype was found many times. CDR3 nucleotides: TGTGCCAGTAGTATATTGGGGGACCGCTCTGAAGCTTTCTTT. Its protein product is CASSILGDRSEAFF. J is TRBJ1-1 and V is TRBV19; tentatively, D is TRBD1 (5 bases). V was cut by 2 bases and J by 6 bases, with 13 bases left in between. Germline V lookup: CDR1 LNHDA, CDR2 SQIVND (reference sequence). The CDR3 totals 14 residues.

This clonotype was counted ten times or more. This sequence joins TRBV20-1 and TRBJ1-3, with D possibly TRBD1 on 5 matching bases. Per the germline V gene, CDR1 is DFQATT and CDR2 is SNEGSKA (reference sequence). Trimming cost V 6 bases and J 1 base, with 10 bases left between them. This CDR3 comprises 13 residues. DNA of the CDR3: TGCAGTGCCCGACAGACTTCTGGAAACACCATATATTTT. Protein sequence: CSARQTSGNTIYF.

J is TRBJ2-1 and V is TRBV3-1; 7 bases agree with TRBD1. With V trimmed by 3 bases and J by 5 bases, 13 bases remained unmatched. Per germline, CDR1 LGHDT and CDR2 YNNKEL (reference sequence). The CDR3 sequence is 17 residues long. The CDR3 is CASSQGRQGFGNNEQFF. The CDR3 DNA follows: TGTGCCAGCAGCCAGGGACGACAGGGTTTTGGAAACAATGAGCAGTTCTTC.

This clonotype was observed at least ten times. The J gene is TRBJ1-1, the V gene TRBV28, with D perhaps matching TRBD1 (5 bases). Trimming pared 6 bases from V and 8 bases from J, leaving 7 bases between. This CDR3 contains 10 residues. The germline CDR1 and CDR2 sequences are MDHEN and SYDVKM. CDR3 sequence reads: CASSQGEAFF. In DNA form, the CDR3 reads TGTGCCAGCAGCCAGGGAGAAGCTTTCTTT.

This clonotype was observed a handful of times. The chain combines TRBV27 with TRBJ2-7; a weak D match, TRBD2 (6 bases). V lost 4 bases, J lost 2 bases, and 12 bases lay in between. Germline values: CDR1 MNHEY, CDR2 SMNVEV (reference sequence). The length of the CDR3 is 14 residues. The DNA of the CDR3 is TGTGCCAGCAGTTGGGAGGTGGGTCCCTACGAGCAGTACTTC. Amino acids: CASSWEVGPYEQYF.

This clonotype was detected many times. This chain connects TRBV9 to TRBJ1-4; D is ambiguous. Germline lookup yields CDR1 SGDLS and CDR2 YYNGEE. V lost 2 bases, J lost 6 bases, and 8 bases lay in between. CDR3 length: 13 amino acids. In DNA, the CDR3 is TGTGCCAGCAGCGTTGGGCCGGATGAAAAACTGTTTTTT. This encodes CASSVGPDEKLFF. Full variable domain (missing parts from reference TRBV9 and TRBJ1-4): DSGVTQTPKHLITATGQRVTLRCSPRSGDLSVYWYQQSLDQGLQFLIQYYNGEERAKGNILERFSAQQFPDLHSELNLSSLELGDSALYFCASSVGPDEKLFFGSGTQLSVL.

This clonotype was found many times. This chain links TRBV5-1 with TRBJ2-1; 8 bases fit TRBD1. Per the germline V gene, CDR1 is SGHRS and CDR2 is YFSETQ. This CDR3 comprises 15 residues. V gave up 4 bases and J gave up 4 bases; unmatched junction bases: 7. CDR3 coding DNA: TGCGCCAGCAGCAGAGGACAGGGCCAATACAATGAGCAGTTCTTC. It yields the protein CASSRGQGQYNEQFF.

This clonotype was counted ten times or more. V is TRBV28 and J is TRBJ2-5, with TRBD1 identical over 7 bases. V was clipped by 4 bases and J by 1 base; unmatched bases: 9. The CDR3 covers 16 residues. Germline V lookup: CDR1 MDHEN, CDR2 SYDVKM. This chain's CDR3 is CASSSGTVRSQETQYF. The CDR3 bases are TGTGCCAGCAGTTCCGGGACAGTTCGGTCCCAAGAGACCCAGTACTTC.

This clonotype was detected many times. The chain is built from TRBV6-5 and TRBJ2-1, with 8 bases fitting TRBD1. CDR1 and CDR2 from the germline V gene are MNHEY and SVGAGI. The CDR3 extends over 14 amino acids. V trimming: 2 bases; J trimming: 4 bases; junction bases outside the gene matches: 1. The CDR3 protein is CASSYRTGYNEQFF. The DNA of the CDR3 is TGTGCCAGCAGTTACCGGACAGGGTACAATGAGCAGTTCTTC.

Ten or more counts support this clonotype. This chain links TRBV2 with TRBJ1-2, with a weak D call TRBD1 (6 bases). The CDR3 sequence is 13 residues long. Germline CDR1 SNHLY, CDR2 FYNNEI. V gave up 3 bases and J gave up 6 bases, with 11 bases separating them. The CDR3 is CASSEAGEDGYTF. Written as DNA, the CDR3 is TGTGCCAGCAGTGAGGCAGGGGAGGATGGCTACACCTTC. The whole variable domain, filled in from reference TRBV2 and TRBJ1-2, reads EPEVTQTPSHQVTQMGQEVILRCVPISNHLYFYWYRQILGQKVEFLVSFYNNEISEKSEIFDDQFSVERPDGSNFTLKIRSTKLEDSAMYFCASSEAGEDGYTFGSGTRLTVV.

This clonotype was counted ten times or more. The J gene is TRBJ1-3, the V gene TRBV7-2; D unresolved. Germline assignment: CDR1 SGHTA and CDR2 FQGNSA. The length of the CDR3 is 16 residues. V lost 5 bases, J lost 0 bases, and 14 bases lay in between. The CDR3 DNA reads TGTGCCAGCAGCCAGGTATCTGGGCTCTCTGGAAACACCATATATTTT. Translated, it gives CASSQVSGLSGNTIYF.

There are many counts of this clonotype. The CDR3 here is CASSFTVYGYTF. CDR3 nucleotides: TGTGCCAGCAGTTTCACCGTATATGGCTACACCTTC. This chain links TRBV6-2 or TRBV6-3 with TRBJ1-2, with D hard to call. Looked up from germline, CDR1 is MNHEY and CDR2 is SVGEGT. This CDR3 comprises 12 residues. Deletions cut 4 bases from V and 5 bases from J, with 8 bases between.

This clonotype has at least ten counts. The CDR3 spells CASSYVATGANVLTF. CDR3 DNA: TGTGCCAGCAGTTACGTCGCCACTGGGGCCAACGTCCTGACTTTC. The V gene is TRBV6-5, the J gene TRBJ2-6, with unresolved D. Trimming took off 2 bases at V and 2 bases at J, with 7 bases between the two ends. The length of the CDR3 is 15 residues. Per germline, CDR1 MNHEY and CDR2 SVGAGI.

The sample holds many counts of this clonotype. Here the CDR3 reads CASSLSGGAKDTQYF. CDR3 DNA: TGTGCCAGCAGCCTTAGCGGGGGGGCCAAAGATACGCAGTATTTT. J is TRBJ2-3 and V is TRBV7-8; TRBD2 aligns across 11 bases. The CDR3 runs to 15 residues. Trimming removed 5 bases from V and 5 bases from J; junction bases left unmatched: 6. Germline-derived CDR1 and CDR2 are SGHVS and FQNEAQ.

This clonotype was recorded at least ten times. Germline is not matched at one junction end, which may reflect a read error. The chain uses TRBV4-3 and TRBJ2-5, with 7 nucleotides matching TRBD1. Germline V gene sequence: CDR1 LGHNA, CDR2 YSLEER. The CDR3 totals 15 residues. CDR3 bases: TGCGCCAGCAGCCAGGCAAGGACAGGTCAAGTGACCCAGTACTTC. Translation gives CASSQARTGQVTQYF.

This clonotype was seen at least ten times. V gene TRBV12-3 or TRBV12-4 combines with J gene TRBJ2-5; D is ambiguous. The CDR3 extends over 14 amino acids. The V gene lost 3 bases and the J gene lost 3 bases, with 11 bases spanning the gap. CDR3 DNA sequence: TGTGCCAGCAGTTTTCCCACCCAGAAAGAGACCCAGTACTTC. Translating it yields CASSFPTQKETQYF.

This clonotype was seen ten or more times. The J gene is TRBJ1-4, the V gene TRBV25-1; TRBD1 might be the D (6 bases). CDR1 and CDR2 from the germline V gene are MGHDK and SYGVNS. Trimming shortened V by 5 bases and J by 8 bases, and 21 bases separated the two germline ends. This CDR3 region has 16 residues. CDR3 region: CASSNGGGFSNEKLFF. The CDR3 DNA is TGTGCCAGCAGTAACGGGGGCGGTTTTAGCAACGAAAAACTGTTTTTT.

This clonotype was observed a handful of times. This sequence joins TRBV2 and TRBJ2-3; 8 nucleotides match TRBD1. The CDR3 has 13 residues. The germline CDR1 and CDR2 sequences are SNHLY and FYNNEI. Losses at the gene ends were 10 bases for V and 5 bases for J; bases not matched to a gene: 8. The CDR3 coding sequence is TGTGCCACCCAAACAGGGGGAGAAGATACGCAGTATTTT. This encodes CATQTGGEDTQYF.

This clonotype has a count of ten or more. The chain uses TRBV5-1 and TRBJ2-1, with TRBD1 identical over 10 bases. Germline V gene data show CDR1 as SGHRS and CDR2 as YFSETQ. The CDR3 loop spans 16 amino acids. V was clipped by 1 base and J by 9 bases; unmatched bases: 10. The CDR3 sequence: CASSLIVGQGSGEQFF. In DNA, the CDR3 is TGCGCCAGCAGCTTGATAGTGGGACAGGGGTCGGGTGAGCAGTTCTTC.

This clonotype has a count of ten or more. This chain joins TRBV5-1 and TRBJ2-7; TRBD1 aligns across 10 bases. CDR3 length: 14 residues. CDR1 and CDR2 from the germline V gene are SGHRS and YFSETQ. The V segment lost 4 bases and the J segment 4 bases; nucleotides outside the gene matches: 5. CDR3 DNA sequence: TGCGCCAGCAGCCCGGGACAGGGGTGGTACGAGCAGTACTTC. Protein: CASSPGQGWYEQYF.